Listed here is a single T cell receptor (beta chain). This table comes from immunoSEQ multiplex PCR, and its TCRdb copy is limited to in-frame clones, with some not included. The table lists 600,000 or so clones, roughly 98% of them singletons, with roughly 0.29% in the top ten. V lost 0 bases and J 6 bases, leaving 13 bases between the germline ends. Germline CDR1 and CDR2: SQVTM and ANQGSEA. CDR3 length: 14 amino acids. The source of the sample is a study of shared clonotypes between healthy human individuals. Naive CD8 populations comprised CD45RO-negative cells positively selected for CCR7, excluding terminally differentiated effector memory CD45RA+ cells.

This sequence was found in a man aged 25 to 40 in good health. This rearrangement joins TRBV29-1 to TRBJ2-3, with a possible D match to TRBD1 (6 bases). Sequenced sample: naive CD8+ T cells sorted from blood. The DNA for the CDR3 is TGCAGCGTTGAAGAGGGGACATCCAAGGATACGCAGTATTTT. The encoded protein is CSVEEGTSKDTQYF.